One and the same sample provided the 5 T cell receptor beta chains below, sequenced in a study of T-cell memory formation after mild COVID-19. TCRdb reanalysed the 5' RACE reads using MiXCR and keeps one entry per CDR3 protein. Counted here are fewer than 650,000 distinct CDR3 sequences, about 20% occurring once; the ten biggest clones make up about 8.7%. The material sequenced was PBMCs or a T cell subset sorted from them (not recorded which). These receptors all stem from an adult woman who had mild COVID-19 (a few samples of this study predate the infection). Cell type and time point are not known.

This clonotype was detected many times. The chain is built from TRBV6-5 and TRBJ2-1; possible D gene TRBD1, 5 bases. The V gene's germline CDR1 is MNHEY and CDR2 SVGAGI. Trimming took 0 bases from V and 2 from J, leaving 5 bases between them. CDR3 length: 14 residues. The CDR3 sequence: CASSYSGPYNEQFF. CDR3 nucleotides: TGTGCCAGCAGTTACTCGGGGCCCTACAATGAGCAGTTCTTC.

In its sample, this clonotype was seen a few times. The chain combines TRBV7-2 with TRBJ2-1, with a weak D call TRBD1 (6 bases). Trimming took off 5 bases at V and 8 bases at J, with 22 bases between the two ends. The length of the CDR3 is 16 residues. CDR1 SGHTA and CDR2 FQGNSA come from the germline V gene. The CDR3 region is CASSQLGGVLIDEQFF. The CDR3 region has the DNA TGTGCCAGCAGCCAGCTAGGGGGAGTGCTTATCGATGAGCAGTTCTTC.

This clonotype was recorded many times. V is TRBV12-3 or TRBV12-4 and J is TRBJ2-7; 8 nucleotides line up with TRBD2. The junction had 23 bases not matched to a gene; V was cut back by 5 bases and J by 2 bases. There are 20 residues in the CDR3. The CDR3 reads CASSTLIVGASGSLAYEQYF. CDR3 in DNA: TGTGCCAGCAGTACCCTGATCGTGGGGGCTAGCGGGTCCCTTGCCTACGAGCAGTACTTC.

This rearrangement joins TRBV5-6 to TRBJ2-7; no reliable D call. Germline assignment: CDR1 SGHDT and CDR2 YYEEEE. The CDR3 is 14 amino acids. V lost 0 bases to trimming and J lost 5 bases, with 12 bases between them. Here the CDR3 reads CASSLEGWNDEQYF. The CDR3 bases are TGTGCCAGCAGCTTGGAAGGGTGGAACGACGAGCAGTACTTC. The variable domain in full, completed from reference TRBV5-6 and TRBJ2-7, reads DAGVTQSPTHLIKTRGQQVTLRCSPKSGHDTVSWYQQALGQGPQFIFQYYEEEERQRGNFPDRFSGHQFPNYSSELNVNALLLGDSALYLCASSLEGWNDEQYFGPGTRLTVT.

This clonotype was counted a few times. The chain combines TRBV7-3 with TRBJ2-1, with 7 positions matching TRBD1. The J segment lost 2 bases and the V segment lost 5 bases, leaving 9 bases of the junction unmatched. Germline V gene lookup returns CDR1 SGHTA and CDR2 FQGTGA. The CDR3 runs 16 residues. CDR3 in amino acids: CASSMYRQGPYNEQFF. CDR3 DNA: TGTGCCAGCAGCATGTACCGACAGGGCCCCTACAATGAGCAGTTCTTC.